The T cell receptor beta chain under discussion was sequenced for a study of a mutant IDH1 vaccine in newly diagnosed glioma. The wider study: Vaccines were begun 4-6 weeks after radiotherapy alone, or with temozolomide cycles. Treated patients, averaging around 40 years, were 62.5% male and around 40% female.

Measured with immunoSEQ multiplex PCR; TCRdb has only the in-frame clones, and not every one. The sample contains about 94,000 clones, roughly 89% of which appear only once. Indicated time point: week 47, end of study. The study gave 300 ug of mutant IDH1 20-mer peptide per vaccine dose, with topical imiquimod. The donors' diagnosis was new WHO grade 3 or 4 astrocytoma that was IDH1-mutant and ATRX-lost. This clone turned up a few times. Its antigen is not known. Deletions cut 1 base from V and 2 bases from J, with 6 bases between. The V gene's germline CDR1 is MGHRA and CDR2 YSYEKL. The CDR3 totals 13 residues.

J is TRBJ2-7 and V is TRBV4-1, with D hard to call. The sequencing here drew on PBMCs, taken from a glioma patient whose treatment included an IDH1 peptide vaccine. The clonotype comes from a woman in her 50s with glioma. CDR3 in DNA: TGCGCCAGCAGCCAAGTTGGGGCCTACGAGCAGTACTTC. It is translated as CASSQVGAYEQYF.